One sample yielded the 19 T cell receptor beta chains listed below, sequenced in a study of CD8+ T cells in alopecia areata. Treatment: oral pan-JAK inhibitor, 5-10 mg twice daily. Reverse transcription of extracted RNA yielded cDNA, which provided the sequencing template. The method was immunoSEQ multiplex PCR; TCRdb's version includes in-frame clones alone and lacks a portion of them. Altogether roughly 120,000 clones are present, about three fifths being singletons, with the ten largest covering 9% to 15%. This material consisted of CD8+ T cells sorted from blood, taken at week 24, from a patient treated with tofacitinib. Source of these receptors: a human donor with alopecia areata.

In DNA, the CDR3 is TGTGCCAGCAGCTACGGGCTATCATCCACAGATACGCAGTATTTT. It codes for CASSYGLSSTDTQYF. V usage is TRBV11-1 and J usage is TRBJ2-3, with D hard to call. CDR1 and CDR2 (germline): SGHAT, FQDESV (reference sequence). V shed 4 bases and J shed 2 bases, with 13 bases lying between them. This CDR3 comprises 15 residues.

The V and J genes are TRBV25-1 and TRBJ1-2, with D unclear. Germline V CDR1 and CDR2: MGHDK, SYGVNS. Trimming removed 3 bases from V and 7 bases from J, with 12 bases in between. CDR3 length: 13 residues. CDR3 protein: CASSDSGGSGYTF. CDR3 DNA: TGTGCCAGCAGTGATTCTGGAGGCAGTGGCTACACCTTC.

This clone was seen a handful of times. V and J are TRBV7-8 and TRBJ2-2; D might be TRBD2 (6 bases). The CDR3 extends over 16 amino acids. The germline CDR1 and CDR2 sequences are SGHVS and FQNEAQ. V was clipped by 4 bases and J by 4 bases, with 16 bases between them. CDR3 bases: TGTGCCAGCAGCTCAGGGACTTCCCGGGGCACCGGGGAGCTGTTTTTT. Its protein is CASSSGTSRGTGELFF. Combining the CDR3 with reference TRBV7-8 and TRBJ2-2 gives the whole variable domain GAGVSQSPRYKVAKRGQDVALRCDPISGHVSLFWYQQALGQGPEFLTYFQNEAQLDKSGLPSDRFFAERPEGSVSTLKIQRTQQEDSAVYLCASSSGTSRGTGELFFGEGSRLTVL.

J is TRBJ1-3 and V is TRBV29-1; 7 bases are shared with TRBD1. This CDR3 comprises 14 residues. The V and J ends lost 4 bases and 0 bases, in that order; junction bases with no gene match: 3. Germline lookup yields CDR1 SQVTM and CDR2 ANQGSEA. CDR3 sequence (DNA): TGCAGCGTTGCAGGGGGAATCTCTGGAAACACCATATATTTT. It translates to CSVAGGISGNTIYF. The full variable domain, its missing parts supplied by reference TRBV29-1 and TRBJ1-3, is SAVISQKPSRDICQRGTSLTIQCQVDSQVTMMFWYRQQPGQSLTLIATANQGSEATYESGFVIDKFPISRPNLTFSTLTVSNMSPEDSSIYLCSVAGGISGNTIYFGEGSWLTVV.

This clone has more than one count but fewer than ten. The chain has TRBV5-6 and TRBJ1-5; D not certain. The CDR3 runs to 14 residues. Germline CDR1 and CDR2: SGHDT and YYEEEE. Trimming removed 2 bases at V and 3 bases at J, with 9 bases between. CDR3: CASSFQAINQPQHF. CDR3 sequence (DNA): TGTGCCAGCAGCTTTCAGGCCATCAATCAGCCCCAGCATTTT.

Only a few counts were recorded for this clone. The chain combines TRBV9 with TRBJ2-2; 9 bases match TRBD1. The CDR3 is made up of 14 amino acids. V gave up 4 bases and J gave up 7 bases; unmatched junction bases: 5. CDR1 is SGDLS and CDR2 is YYNGEE in the germline V gene. The CDR3: CASSPWTGDGELFF. In nucleotides, the CDR3 is TGTGCCAGCAGCCCCTGGACAGGGGACGGGGAGCTGTTTTTT.

The V call is TRBV11-2, the J call TRBJ1-1; the match to TRBD1 covers 8 bases. The CDR3 has 15 amino acids. With 1 base clipped from V and 4 bases from J, the junction kept 5 bases outside the gene matches. In germline, CDR1 is SGHAT, CDR2 FQNNGV. Here the CDR3 DNA reads TGTGCCAGCAGCTTAGCTACAGGGGGTGCCACTGAAGCTTTCTTT. This encodes CASSLATGGATEAFF.

This chain uses TRBV11-2 with TRBJ1-6; D is undetermined. Trimming left V 5 bases short and J 4 bases short, with 12 bases between. The germline V gene encodes CDR1 SGHAT and CDR2 FQNNGV. This CDR3 region has 15 residues. The CDR3 spells CASSPDGRYNSPLHF. The CDR3 DNA reads TGTGCCAGCAGCCCAGACGGCCGATATAATTCACCCCTCCACTTT.

This clone came up a few times. The chain combines TRBV4-2 with TRBJ2-3, with D perhaps TRBD1 or TRBD2 (5 bases each). From germline, CDR1 is LGHNA and CDR2 YNFKEQ. The CDR3 totals 16 residues. Trimming took off 1 base at V and 1 base at J, with 12 bases between the two ends. The CDR3 region has the DNA TGTGCCAGCAGCCAAGCCTGGGACCTACGCACAGATACGCAGTATTTT. Translation: CASSQAWDLRTDTQYF.

The chain combines TRBV9 with TRBJ2-1, with 9 bases identical to TRBD2. Trimming removed 4 bases from V and 6 bases from J; junction bases left unmatched: 5. From germline, CDR1 is SGDLS and CDR2 YYNGEE. The CDR3 is 14 residues long. Here the CDR3 reads CASSFSGGSNEQFF. DNA of the CDR3: TGTGCCAGCAGCTTTAGCGGGGGATCCAATGAGCAGTTCTTC.

This sequence joins TRBV19 and TRBJ1-2, with 7 bases that match TRBD1. J was trimmed by 3 bases and V by 7 bases; bases with no gene match: 5. Germline CDR1 LNHDA, CDR2 SQIVND (reference sequence). This CDR3 is 13 amino acids long. Here the CDR3 reads CASINRGDYGYTF. In nucleotides, the CDR3 is TGTGCCAGTATAAACAGGGGAGACTATGGCTACACCTTC.

This clone has more than one count but fewer than ten. The chain is built from TRBV14 and TRBJ2-3; a possible D gene is TRBD1 (5 bases). This CDR3 is 14 amino acids long. Germline CDR1 reads SGHDN; CDR2 reads FVKESK. V lost 7 bases and J lost 0, with 11 bases in between. The CDR3 loop reads CASKFDSSTDTQYF. The CDR3 coding sequence is TGTGCCAGCAAATTCGACAGTAGCACAGATACGCAGTATTTT.

The chain uses TRBV7-9 and TRBJ2-7; 7 nucleotides align to TRBD1. Trimming removed 0 bases from V and 1 base from J; junction bases left unmatched: 0. CDR1 is SEHNR, CDR2 FQNEAQ, per germline (reference sequence). The CDR3 spans 14 residues. The DNA of the CDR3 is TGTGCCAGCAGCTTAGCGGGACAGTCCTACGAGCAGTACTTC. It specifies CASSLAGQSYEQYF.

V gene TRBV11-2 combines with J gene TRBJ1-2; 12 bases are shared with TRBD1. Germline V gives CDR1 SGHAT, CDR2 FQNNGV. The CDR3 length is 16 residues. V shed 5 bases and J 6 bases; nucleotides not matched to a gene: 10. This CDR3 reads CASSAIRDRGRDGYTF. The CDR3 DNA is TGTGCCAGCAGCGCCATACGGGACAGGGGGCGGGATGGCTACACCTTC.

The V call is TRBV2, the J call TRBJ2-7; D gene ambiguous. V lost 3 bases, J lost 1 base, and 10 bases lay in between. The CDR3 runs to 14 residues. Germline V CDR1 and CDR2: SNHLY, FYNNEI. The DNA of the CDR3 is TGTGCCAGCAGTGAGGGCAGTTTATCCTACGAGCAGTACTTC. Translation gives CASSEGSLSYEQYF.

V and J are TRBV5-1 and TRBJ2-3, with D unclear. The germline gives CDR1 SGHRS, CDR2 YFSETQ. This CDR3 spans 14 amino acids. Trimming cost V 2 bases and J 5 bases, with 12 bases left between them. The CDR3 coding sequence is TGCGCCAGCAGCTTAAGGCGGCCTGGAGATACGCAGTATTTT. Amino acids: CASSLRRPGDTQYF.

The chain is built from TRBV27 and TRBJ2-4; tentatively, D is TRBD1 (6 bases). Germline V CDR1 and CDR2: MNHEY, SMNVEV (reference sequence). V was trimmed by 3 bases and J by 8 bases, leaving 11 bases between them. This CDR3 is built from 13 residues. The chain's CDR3 is CASSLNRVDIQYF. For the CDR3, the DNA is TGTGCCAGCAGTTTGAACAGGGTCGACATTCAGTACTTC.

On this clone: This specimen includes other DNA sequences encoding the same CDR3. The CDR3 here is CASSESSYEQYF. CDR3 coding DNA: TGTGCCAGCAGTGAGAGCTCCTACGAGCAGTACTTC. The genes are TRBV6-1 and TRBJ2-7; D not certain. Per the germline V gene, CDR1 is MNHNS and CDR2 is SASEGT. Trimming stripped 3 bases from V and 0 bases from J, with 3 bases between. The CDR3 is 12 amino acids.

The V gene is TRBV10-3, the J gene TRBJ2-2; D is undetermined. V gave up 0 bases and J gave up 6 bases, with 11 bases separating them. Germline V lookup: CDR1 ENHRY, CDR2 SYGVKD. The CDR3 length is 15 residues. CDR3 sequence: CAISESAALAGELFF. The CDR3 coding sequence is TGTGCCATCAGTGAGTCCGCGGCGCTGGCCGGGGAGCTGTTTTTT.